The present entry profiles one T cell receptor (beta chain) with its context. The germline CDR1 and CDR2 sequences are LGHDT and YNNKEL (reference sequence). J lost 5 bases, V lost 6 bases, and 8 bases had no gene match. The CDR3 totals 15 residues. TCRdb keeps only in-frame clones here, not all; method: immunoSEQ multiplex PCR. The table includes 200,000 to 250,000 clones, approximately 85% detected once. The entry originates in a study of blood T cell repertoires in COVID-19. Turning to the study itself: COVID-19 samples collected from the United States, Italy and Spain covered acute and convalescent phases. The cDNA or gDNA used as material had been derived from T cells, B-cell-depleted T cells, or PBMCs.

The chain carries TRBV3-1 (or the pseudogene TRBV3-2) and TRBJ1-4; 8 nucleotides agree with TRBD1. The sequencing input was peripheral blood. The source of this sequence is a woman over 75 with COVID-19, enrolled during active disease. The CDR3 coding sequence is TGTGCCAGCAGTTCCAGGGGGCGTGTGAATGAAAAACTGTTTTTT. As protein: CASSSRGRVNEKLFF.